These T cell receptor beta chains were read from a single sample in a study of blood T cell repertoires in COVID-19. The table came from immunoSEQ multiplex PCR; TCRdb's copy has only in-frame clones and leaves some out. The sample holds over 200,000 clones, 87% seen once. Specimen: peripheral blood. All receptors come from a woman between 18 and 29 years old who had recovered from COVID-19. CDR3s include the opening cysteine and the closing phenylalanine or tryptophan. The D gene is left open where the match is weak. Clone size is not always given. Where it is, it says once, few, many or a class for expanded clones.

CDR3nt: TGTGCCAGCTCACCCTGGACAGGGGCGGAATCACCCCTCCACTTT; CDR3aa: CASSPWTGAESPLHF; abundance: NA; j_gene: TRBJ1-6; d_gene: TRBD1; v_gene: TRBV18
CDR3nt: TGTGCCAGCTCACCACGAGGACTAGCGGGAGGAGATACGCAGTATTTT; CDR3aa: CASSPRGLAGGDTQYF; abundance: once; j_gene: TRBJ2-3; d_gene: TRBD2; v_gene: TRBV18
CDR3nt: TGTGCCAGCAGTGCCAGGCCGGCCCACGAGCAGTACTTC; CDR3aa: CASSARPAHEQYF; abundance: once; j_gene: TRBJ2-7; d_gene: NA; v_gene: TRBV25-1
CDR3nt: TGCGCCAGCGCATCTCTAGCGGGAGACGATGAGCAGTTCTTC; CDR3aa: CASASLAGDDEQFF; abundance: NA; j_gene: TRBJ2-1; d_gene: TRBD2; v_gene: TRBV5-1
CDR3nt: TGTGCCAGTAGTCCCCCGGGACAGGGAACTTCACCCCTCCACTTT; CDR3aa: CASSPPGQGTSPLHF; abundance: NA; j_gene: TRBJ1-6; d_gene: TRBD1; v_gene: TRBV19
CDR3nt: TGTGCCAGCAGTGTTCAGGGGCGCTGGAGGGGCTACACCTTC; CDR3aa: CASSVQGRWRGYTF; abundance: NA; j_gene: TRBJ1-2; d_gene: NA; v_gene: TRBV6-2/TRBV6-3
CDR3nt: TGTGCCTGGAGTAGACAGACACGGGATACGCAGTATTTT; CDR3aa: CAWSRQTRDTQYF; abundance: NA; j_gene: TRBJ2-3; d_gene: NA; v_gene: TRBV30
CDR3nt: TGTGCCACCAGCAGAGGACAGGGGAACCAAGAGACCCAGTACTTC; CDR3aa: CATSRGQGNQETQYF; abundance: NA; j_gene: TRBJ2-5; d_gene: TRBD1; v_gene: TRBV15
CDR3nt: TGTGCCTGGACTAGCGGGGAGTCAGATACGCAGTATTTT; CDR3aa: CAWTSGESDTQYF; abundance: once; j_gene: TRBJ2-3; d_gene: TRBD2; v_gene: TRBV30
CDR3nt: TGTGCCAGCAGCTTTGTAGGCCACGGGGACAATGAGCAGTTCTTC; CDR3aa: CASSFVGHGDNEQFF; abundance: NA; j_gene: TRBJ2-1; d_gene: NA; v_gene: TRBV5-6
CDR3nt: TGTGCCAGCAGCTTGGGGGGCTCTAACTATGGCTACACCTTC; CDR3aa: CASSLGGSNYGYTF; abundance: NA; j_gene: TRBJ1-2; d_gene: NA; v_gene: TRBV5-4
CDR3nt: TGCGCCAGCAGCTTGGCTACAGTGGGTTCACCCCTCCACTTT; CDR3aa: CASSLATVGSPLHF; abundance: NA; j_gene: TRBJ1-6; d_gene: NA; v_gene: TRBV5-1
CDR3nt: TGTGCCAGCAGTTACCTAGGGAGCGCTTATGAAAAACTGTTTTTT; CDR3aa: CASSYLGSAYEKLFF; abundance: NA; j_gene: TRBJ1-4; d_gene: NA; v_gene: TRBV6-2/TRBV6-3
CDR3nt: TGTGCCAGCAGCTTAGGGCCAGGGCGGAACACTGAAGCTTTCTTT; CDR3aa: CASSLGPGRNTEAFF; abundance: NA; j_gene: TRBJ1-1; d_gene: NA; v_gene: TRBV7-8
CDR3nt: TGTGCCAGTAGTTTTCGCAGGGGGGCAGGGCCCTACGAGCAGTACTTC; CDR3aa: CASSFRRGAGPYEQYF; abundance: NA; j_gene: TRBJ2-7; d_gene: NA; v_gene: TRBV19
CDR3nt: TGTGCCTGGACCTCGGCGGGAGGGGAGCTGTTTTTT; CDR3aa: CAWTSAGGELFF; abundance: few; j_gene: TRBJ2-2; d_gene: NA; v_gene: TRBV30
CDR3nt: TGTGCCAGCAGCCCGGGCTTAAGGGGGGAGACCCAGTACTTC; CDR3aa: CASSPGLRGETQYF; abundance: once; j_gene: TRBJ2-5; d_gene: NA; v_gene: TRBV7-6
CDR3nt: TGTGCCAGCAGTGAAAGGCTGGCGGGAGGGTCTAATGAAGCTTTCTTT; CDR3aa: CASSERLAGGSNEAFF; abundance: few; j_gene: TRBJ1-1; d_gene: NA; v_gene: TRBV6-1